What follows describes a single T cell receptor (beta chain). Which antigen it targets is not known. Base qualities were left out, and no much larger clone turns up one base away. These data come from a study of OX40 agonist ivuxolimab in advanced cancers. A note on the overall study: Ivuxolimab, which targeted the costimulatory receptor OX40 (CD134), was an agonistic, fully human IgG2 monoclonal antibody. Of the roughly 54 patients in dose escalation, some 20 had hepatocellular carcinoma, approximately 15 had melanoma, 9 had renal cell carcinoma and 9 had head and neck cancer. Partial responses occurred in three dose-escalation patients: two with cutaneous melanoma and one with hepatocellular carcinoma. Patients were allowed to have had prior anti-PD-1, anti-PD-L1 or anti-CTLA-4 therapy, and 30% to 50% of the dose-escalation patients had previously received checkpoint inhibitors. In the dose-escalation cohort, more than 80% of patients were male, and the mean age was around 65 years with a range of roughly 23 to 79. The paper describes the monotherapy dose-escalation part (N ≈ 52 patients) of the phase I trial of ivuxolimab. Peripheral TCRbeta sequencing was intended to test whether TCR sequence diversity was altered and clonal T-cell expansion was caused by ivuxolimab. Intravenous ivuxolimab was administered to patients every 2 weeks at six dose levels: 0.01, 0.1, 0.3, 1.5, 3 and 10 mg/kg.

Patients with autoimmune disease history or receiving systemic immunosuppression were excluded from the trial. In every dose cohort, peripheral blood was drawn for TCR sequencing at baseline, cycle 4 day 1, and cycle 7 day 1. The samples were drawn from a first-in-human, open-label, multicenter phase I dose-escalation trial of ivuxolimab. Adults with locally advanced or metastatic melanoma, renal cell, hepatocellular, or head and neck squamous cell carcinoma were enrolled in the trial. Before TCR sequencing, CD4+ T cells and CD8+ T cells from peripheral blood were sorted into separate populations. Overall study results and their limits: Low levels of normalized T-cell clonal expansion were also seen in some patients who did not respond. The antigen specificity of the clonally expanded peripheral T cells was not determined. On average, CD8+ T cells showed more expanded clones than CD4+ T cells after ivuxolimab. In partial responders in the 0.1-3.0 mg/kg groups, normalized peripheral clonal expansion was found to be among the lowest, especially among CD8+ T cells. At doses of 0.1 to 3.0 mg/kg, clonal expansion of both CD4+ and CD8+ blood T cells was observed from baseline to week 6.

To sequence the TCRbeta CDR3 region, genomic DNA was isolated from the sorted cells. TCRbeta CDR3 regions were sequenced using the immunoSEQ Assay. TCRdb provides this immuneACCESS table in a form limited to in-frame rearrangements. Some clones are lacking; in checked studies, under half of them reflect an unresolved V gene, and why the rest are absent is not known. The sample has more than 60,000 clones on record, roughly 80% of them singletons. Together, the top ten hold less than 4.5% of the sample. The sequence was obtained from an adult with an advanced solid tumor such as melanoma, head and neck, liver or kidney cancer. Sequencing used CD4+ or CD8+ T cells sorted from blood, obtained in a trial of the OX40 agonist ivuxolimab.

The DNA reads TGTGCCAGCAGCTTAGCTACCCCCACATTGGTGGCTTTCTTT. Its protein product is CASSLATPTLVAFF. This chain joins TRBV11-3 to TRBJ1-1, with the D gene too uncertain to name. The germline V gene encodes CDR1 SGHNT and CDR2 YENEEA. Reading from cysteine to phenylalanine, the CDR3 counts 14 amino acids. The retained sequence is limited to the CDR3, 42 bases, with the frame set at the first base. V sheds 1 base and J sheds 11 bases, leaving 17 bases between their ends.